This entry lists 20 T cell receptor beta chains sequenced from one sample in a study of T cell responses to AZD1222 COVID-19 vaccine. This table comes from immunoSEQ multiplex PCR, and its TCRdb copy is limited to in-frame clones, with some not included. The table lists roughly 90,000 clones, 80% to 90% of them singletons, with more than 2% in the top ten. The input for sequencing was peripheral blood, taken 28 days after the second AZD1222 dose. The receptors were gathered from an adult who received the AZD1222 COVID-19 vaccine.

The chain joins TRBV7-2 to TRBJ1-1; D gene unclear. Germline V lookup: CDR1 SGHTA, CDR2 FQGNSA. This CDR3 spans 14 amino acids. Trimming removed 3 bases from V and 5 bases from J, with 13 bases in between. Here the CDR3 reads CASSFGAAATEAFF. For the CDR3, the DNA is TGTGCCAGCAGCTTCGGAGCGGCGGCTACTGAAGCTTTCTTT.

This clone has a single count. The V and J genes are TRBV19 and TRBJ1-2; 9 bases line up with TRBD1. CDR3 length: 16 amino acids. Germline-derived CDR1 and CDR2 are LNHDA and SQIVND (reference sequence). Germline trimming cut 6 bases from V and 2 bases from J; bases unmatched to any gene: 10. The CDR3 sequence is CASSTLGQGLNYGYTF. CDR3 bases: TGTGCCAGTAGCACTTTGGGACAGGGATTGAACTATGGCTACACCTTC.

The chain couples TRBV19 to TRBJ1-1; TRBD1 aligns across 7 bases. The CDR3 totals 14 residues. Germline V gene sequence: CDR1 LNHDA, CDR2 SQIVND (reference sequence). With 5 bases clipped from V and 5 bases from J, the junction kept 8 bases outside the gene matches. The CDR3 DNA reads TGTGCCAGTAGTGGGCGACAGGGCGGAACTGAAGCTTTCTTT. It codes for CASSGRQGGTEAFF.

The chain employs TRBV29-1 and TRBJ1-5; D is ambiguous. This CDR3 is built from 12 residues. V lost 6 bases to trimming and J lost 2 bases, with 8 bases between them. Germline V gene lookup returns CDR1 SQVTM and CDR2 ANQGSEA. For the CDR3, the DNA is TGCAGCGTCGGGGATGGCAATCAGCCCCAGCATTTT. Residues: CSVGDGNQPQHF.

The rearrangement uses TRBV5-5 and TRBJ1-1; D not resolved. CDR1 and CDR2 (germline): SGHKS, YYEKEE (reference sequence). The CDR3 has 14 amino acids. The V gene lost 0 bases and the J gene lost 0 bases, with 6 bases spanning the gap. CDR3 in amino acids: CASSLGTMNTEAFF. DNA for the CDR3: TGTGCCAGCAGCTTGGGAACGATGAACACTGAAGCTTTCTTT.

The V gene is TRBV5-1, the J gene TRBJ2-3; 8 nucleotides align to TRBD1. Trimming at V came to 5 bases and at J to 15 bases, leaving 17 bases not matched to a gene. Germline V gene sequence: CDR1 SGHRS, CDR2 YFSETQ. CDR3 length: 14 residues. Here the CDR3 DNA reads TGCGCCAGCAGGATGGTAACCGGGACAGGAGAATTTTATTTT. It specifies CASRMVTGTGEFYF.

V and J are TRBV4-1 and TRBJ2-7; the D is unclear. Germline assignment: CDR1 MGHRA and CDR2 YSYEKL. Deletions cut 0 bases from V and 2 bases from J, with 20 bases between. The CDR3 is 18 residues long. CDR3 sequence reads: CASSQDGFFVTYAYEQYF. The CDR3 DNA reads as TGCGCCAGCAGCCAAGATGGGTTTTTCGTCACGTACGCCTACGAGCAGTACTTC.

The chain couples TRBV4-2 to TRBJ2-2; D gene unclear. V was trimmed by 0 bases and J by 3 bases, leaving 8 bases between them. Germline V gene sequence: CDR1 LGHNA, CDR2 YNFKEQ. The CDR3 has 15 residues. CDR3 residues: CASSQDLVDTGELFF. CDR3 bases: TGTGCCAGCAGCCAAGACTTAGTCGACACCGGGGAGCTGTTTTTT.

J is TRBJ2-5 and V is TRBV24-1, with D perhaps matching TRBD1 (6 bases). Deletions cut 4 bases from V and 3 bases from J, with 8 bases between. From germline, CDR1 is KGHDR and CDR2 SFDVKD. CDR3 size: 13 residues. CDR3 protein: CATSDGTKETQYF. The CDR3 region has the DNA TGTGCCACCAGTGACGGGACAAAAGAGACCCAGTACTTC.

The rearrangement uses TRBV29-1 and TRBJ1-1; 9 bases fit TRBD1. The V gene's germline CDR1 is SQVTM and CDR2 ANQGSEA. This CDR3 is 13 amino acids long. The ends lost 5 bases at V and 7 bases at J; junction bases unmatched: 8. For the CDR3, the DNA is TGCAGCGTTCGGGGACAGGGATACAGTGAAGCTTTCTTT. It encodes CSVRGQGYSEAFF.

This chain uses TRBV27 with TRBJ2-1, with 15 bases that match TRBD2. The CDR3 has 14 amino acids. The germline V gene encodes CDR1 MNHEY and CDR2 SMNVEV (reference sequence). Trimming took 5 bases from V and 9 from J; bases not matched to a gene: 2. CDR3 in amino acids: CASSQGLAGGEQFF. The CDR3 DNA follows: TGTGCCAGCAGTCAGGGACTAGCGGGAGGTGAGCAGTTCTTC.

The V and J genes are TRBV6-5 and TRBJ1-6; 9 bases are a match to TRBD1. Trimming at V came to 5 bases and at J to 7 bases, leaving 6 bases not matched to a gene. CDR3 length equals 15 residues. From germline, CDR1 is MNHEY and CDR2 SVGAGI. CDR3: CASSPGQGRNSPLHF. Written as DNA, the CDR3 is TGTGCCAGCAGTCCGGGACAGGGTAGGAATTCACCCCTCCACTTT.

This chain joins TRBV25-1 and TRBJ2-3; 11 bases align to TRBD2. Germline V gene lookup returns CDR1 MGHDK and CDR2 SYGVNS. V gave up 5 bases and J gave up 4 bases; unmatched junction bases: 14. This CDR3 comprises 18 residues. The CDR3 nucleotides read TGTGCCAGCAGTCCTCTAGCGGGGGGTGGTCCGCGGGCAGATACGCAGTATTTT. As protein: CASSPLAGGGPRADTQYF.

The DNA of the CDR3 is TGTGCCAGCAGTCAGCGGACAGGGGGGGAGACCCAGTACTTC. Residues: CASSQRTGGETQYF. V gene TRBV27 combines with J gene TRBJ2-5, with TRBD1 identical over 10 bases. This CDR3 has 14 residues. Trimming removed 5 bases from V and 5 bases from J; junction bases left unmatched: 5. Germline-derived CDR1 and CDR2 are MNHEY and SMNVEV (reference sequence).

The chain uses TRBV19 and TRBJ2-1, with D perhaps matching TRBD1 (7 bases). The V and J ends lost 5 bases and 9 bases respectively, with 14 bases between them. The CDR3 is 13 amino acids. Germline values: CDR1 LNHDA, CDR2 SQIVND (reference sequence). CDR3 region: CASSAQGGAEQFF. CDR3 DNA: TGTGCCAGTAGTGCCCAGGGGGGCGCTGAGCAGTTCTTC.

The rearrangement links TRBV6-5 to TRBJ2-6; D uncertain. Trimming removed 5 bases at V and 0 bases at J, with 8 bases between. Germline assignment: CDR1 MNHEY and CDR2 SVGAGI. The CDR3 consists of 15 residues. The CDR3 protein is CASSRADSGANVLTF. In DNA, the CDR3 is TGTGCCAGCAGTCGAGCAGACTCTGGGGCCAACGTCCTGACTTTC.

The chain carries TRBV5-6 and TRBJ1-4; possible D gene TRBD1, 5 bases. This CDR3 has 15 amino acids. The germline gives CDR1 SGHDT, CDR2 YYEEEE. V was trimmed by 1 base and J by 8 bases, leaving 15 bases between them. CDR3 region: CASSLRGPMGEKLFF. The CDR3 nucleotides are TGTGCCAGCAGCTTGAGGGGCCCTATGGGGGAAAAACTGTTTTTT.

The rearrangement joins TRBV12-5 to TRBJ2-1; 10 nucleotides align to TRBD2. CDR1 and CDR2 (germline): LGHNT, FRNRAP. V lost 2 bases, J lost 5 bases, and 6 bases stayed unmatched. CDR3 length equals 16 residues. CDR3 DNA: TGTGCTAGTGGTTTGAGGAGCGGGGGGGCAGACAATGAGCAGTTCTTC. Protein: CASGLRSGGADNEQFF.

The rearrangement links TRBV2 to TRBJ1-1; D gene unclear. Germline V lookup: CDR1 SNHLY, CDR2 FYNNEI. The CDR3 is 13 residues long. The V and J ends lost 7 bases and 2 bases respectively, with 11 bases between them. CDR3 sequence (DNA): TGTGCCAGCAAGGTCCAGGAAAACACTGAAGCTTTCTTT. Protein: CASKVQENTEAFF.

The rearrangement links TRBV9 to TRBJ2-2; unclear D gene. Trimming pared 3 bases from V and 0 bases from J, leaving 3 bases between. The CDR3 spans 13 residues. Germline V CDR1 and CDR2: SGDLS, YYNGEE. CDR3 residues: CASSDANTGELFF. CDR3 coding DNA: TGTGCCAGCAGCGATGCGAACACCGGGGAGCTGTTTTTT.